This entry features one T cell receptor (beta chain) sequence. This sample is part of a study of blood T cell repertoires in COVID-19. CDR3 length: 14 residues. The V and J ends lost 6 bases and 4 bases, in that order; junction bases with no gene match: 6. Germline V gene sequence: CDR1 MNHEY, CDR2 SVGAGI. Libraries were prepared by immunoSEQ multiplex PCR; TCRdb keeps only in-frame clonotypes and omits some of them. The repertoire consists of about 170,000 clones, with approximately 84% occurring once and the leading ten covering 9.5% to 13%. The J gene is TRBJ2-7, the V gene TRBV6-5; TRBD1 agrees at 10 bases. The receptor was derived from a man between 65 and 79 years old with active or convalescent COVID-19. Sequencing input: peripheral blood. CDR3 region: CASRRDRGGYEQYF. CDR3 bases: TGTGCCAGCAGGAGGGACAGGGGAGGATACGAGCAGTACTTC.